This TCR beta chain derives from a study of T cell responses to AZD1222 COVID-19 vaccine (dated by TCRdb to the early 2020s). As for the study more broadly: Because spike-specific TCR depth and breadth did not differ between the two schedules, AZD1222 recipients who got a second dose at roughly 4 weeks were pooled with those who got a second dose at roughly 12 weeks. TCR sequencing covered 233 trial participants: around 210 given two doses of AZD1222 and approximately 26 given two doses of MenACWY control vaccine. Trial participants were enrolled by age into subgroups of 18-55, 56-69 and 70-plus years, and around 150, 28 and 57 TCR-sequenced participants, respectively, were included in these subgroups.

In light of the paper, this sample's time point label describes: baseline before first vaccination. Vaccinee samples were obtained from the UK trials COV001 and COV002, which included a single-blind randomized controlled phase 2/3 trial of AZD1222 (ChAdOx1 nCoV-19) in healthy adults. For TCRbeta chain sequencing, PBMC samples were collected from trial participants at day 0 and at day 28 after the second dose. The CDR3 regions of human TCRbeta chains were subjected to immunosequencing. Per the authors' processing: TCRs in the repertoires were compared against a reference library of SARS-CoV-2-specific TCRs that had been generated with the MIRA antigen-specificity platform. Breadth meant the fraction of unique TCRs that were SARS-CoV-2-associated, whereas depth meant the fraction of total T cells that were SARS-CoV-2-associated. Each spike-specific TCR was assigned to its reactive spike region and to a CD4 or CD8 class using the MIRA data. Log10-transformed breadth and depth values were compared by one-way ANOVA with Sidak's multiple comparisons tests. What TCRdb holds here is the immuneACCESS table cut down to in-frame rearrangements. Part of the clones is not present; checked against another copy, under half of the missing clones reflect an unresolved V gene, and the others are unexplained. Clone size and V and J calls were adopted from that table, with D and trimming inferred from the DNA. The sample records some 140,000 clones, roughly 90% of which are singletons. Under 20% of the sample is taken by the ten largest.

The paper's findings and limits, for the study overall: The whole spike protein was spanned by vaccine-associated CD4 TCRs, and dominant responses were seen in regions 160-218 and 743-854. Participants were mostly white British and included more females than males, and it was suggested by the authors that clonal diversity may have been underestimated. No day 14 peak-response samples were available, so repertoires were characterized only after the peak T cell response. Only five to seven AZD1222 recipients were SARS-CoV-2 seropositive at baseline, limiting conclusions about previously exposed vaccinees. The 56-69-year group was small, and its depth increase did not reach significance, likely because of low power. A significant rise in spike-specific TCR breadth and depth was observed after two AZD1222 doses relative to day 0 and relative to MenACWY recipients. Epitopes outside the regions mutated in the B.1.351 and B.1.1.7 variants were reportedly recognized by nearly half of the unique spike-specific TCRs.

Looking up the germline V gene (reference sequence) yields CDR1 LNHNV and CDR2 YYDKDF. The CDR3, cysteine through phenylalanine, is 20 amino acids long. Solely the CDR3 DNA is kept, with 60 bases framed from the first base. Here V drops 3 bases and J drops 1 base, and the junction holds 13 bases not matched to any gene. Note on this clone: Its antigen remains unidentified. Qualities for individual bases were not recorded, and no much larger clone is one base off.

The sequences come from peripheral blood, collected on day 0 of AZD1222 vaccination. Recombination connected TRBV15 to TRBJ2-1; 12 junctional bases match TRBD1. The origin of this receptor is an adult in good health. The CDR3 has the sequence CATSRIPGQGAPFSYNEQFF. The DNA reads as follows: TGTGCCACCAGCAGGATACCGGGACAGGGGGCTCCCTTTTCCTACAATGAGCAGTTCTTC.